This T cell receptor beta chain was recovered during a study of blood T cell repertoires in COVID-19. This CDR3 spans 13 amino acids. Trimming removed 4 bases at V and 2 bases at J, with 9 bases between. Germline CDR1 and CDR2: SGHNT and YYREEE (reference sequence). The protocol was immunoSEQ multiplex PCR, while the TCRdb copy is restricted to in-frame clones and leaves out a portion. The repertoire holds over 130,000 clones, with 70% to 90% as singletons. V and J are TRBV5-4 and TRBJ1-2; the D is unclear. This clonotype originated in a woman of 80 years or more with acute or convalescent COVID-19. Material: peripheral blood. The CDR3 nucleotides are TGTGCCAGCAGCCCCGACGGGAACTATGGCTACACCTTC. Amino acid sequence: CASSPDGNYGYTF.